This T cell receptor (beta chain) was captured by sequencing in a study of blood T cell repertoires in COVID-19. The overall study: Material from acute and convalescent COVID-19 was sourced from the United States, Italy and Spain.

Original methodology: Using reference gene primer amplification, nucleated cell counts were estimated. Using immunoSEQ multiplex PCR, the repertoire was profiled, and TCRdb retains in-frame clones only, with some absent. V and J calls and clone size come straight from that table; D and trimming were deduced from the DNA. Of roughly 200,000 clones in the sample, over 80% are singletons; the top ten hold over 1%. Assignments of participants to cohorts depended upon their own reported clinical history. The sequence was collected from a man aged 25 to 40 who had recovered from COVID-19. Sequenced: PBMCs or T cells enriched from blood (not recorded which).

This CDR3 is CASSQAGTEYGYTF. The DNA of the CDR3 is TGCGCCAGCAGCCAAGCCGGGACAGAATATGGCTACACCTTC. The rearrangement joins TRBV4-3 to TRBJ1-2; the match to TRBD1 covers 7 bases. The CDR3 length is 14 residues. The V and J ends lost 1 base and 5 bases, in that order; junction bases with no gene match: 4. Germline CDR1 is LGHNA and CDR2 is YSLEER.